Each of the 12 T cell receptor beta chains below was sequenced from the same sample in a study of identical twins. TCRdb redid the calling of the 5' RACE reads with MiXCR, one entry per CDR3 protein. The sample consists of 210,000 or so distinct CDR3 sequences, about 16% of them appearing once. The same data also went into a second study, on T cells expressing NK-cell markers.

Material: CD8+ T cells sorted from blood. These receptor sequences come from a young woman in good health.

The J gene is TRBJ1-5, the V gene TRBV27, with unresolved D. Germline V lookup: CDR1 MNHEY, CDR2 SMNVEV (reference sequence). Trimming shortened V by 5 bases and J by 9 bases, and 23 bases separated the two germline ends. The CDR3 sequence is 16 residues long. CDR3 sequence: CASSANPDGARSPQHF. As DNA, the CDR3 is TGTGCCAGCAGTGCGAATCCCGACGGAGCTAGGTCGCCCCAGCATTTT.

To note about this clonotype: The junction departs from the called germline gene at one end, perhaps through a read error. The chain joins TRBV7-9 to TRBJ2-1, with unresolved D. The length of the CDR3 is 12 residues. The V gene's germline CDR1 is SEHNR and CDR2 FQNEAQ (reference sequence). CDR3 nucleotides: TGTGCCAGCAGCTTAGGGGCCGGAGAGCCGTTCTTC. Its translation: CASSLGAGEPFF.

V usage is TRBV10-1 and J usage is TRBJ2-1; 8 bases are a match to TRBD2. CDR1 WNHNN and CDR2 SYGVQD come from the germline V gene (reference sequence). V shed 3 bases and J 2 bases; nucleotides not matched to a gene: 6. CDR3 size: 16 residues. In DNA, the CDR3 is TGCGCCAGCAGTGAAAGTGGAGCGGGGGCCTACAATGAGCAGTTCTTC. This encodes CASSESGAGAYNEQFF.

This clonotype has just a few counts. The chain uses TRBV6-6 and TRBJ2-1; perhaps D is TRBD1 or TRBD2 (5 bases each). This CDR3 has 12 residues. Looked up from germline, CDR1 is MNHNY and CDR2 is SVGAGI (reference sequence). Between the trimmed V and J ends, which lost 8 bases and 3 bases, there was a span of 8 bases. The CDR3 bases are TGTGCCAGCGGGGGTCACTACAATGAGCAGTTCTTC. This codes for CASGGHYNEQFF.

The chain has TRBV27 and TRBJ1-6; 8 nucleotides line up with TRBD1. Germline loops: CDR1 MNHEY, CDR2 SMNVEV (reference sequence). The CDR3 runs to 13 residues. With 5 bases clipped from V and 6 bases from J, the junction kept 0 bases outside the gene matches. The CDR3 DNA reads TGTGCCAGCAGTCAGGGGGCTAATTCACCCCTCCACTTT. It codes for CASSQGANSPLHF.

The chain employs TRBV12-3 or TRBV12-4 and TRBJ2-5; TRBD1 matches 8 bases. V was clipped by 7 bases and J by 3 bases; unmatched bases: 4. This CDR3 is 13 amino acids long. CDR3 bases: TGTGCCAGCACCTGGACAGGGAAAGAGACCCAGTACTTC. It specifies CASTWTGKETQYF.

A few counts support this clonotype. V gene TRBV11-2 combines with J gene TRBJ2-1; D unresolved. There are 14 residues in the CDR3. Between the trimmed V and J ends, which lost 0 bases and 5 bases, there was a span of 8 bases. Germline V gene sequence: CDR1 SGHAT, CDR2 FQNNGV. The CDR3 reads CASSLDVGNNEQFF. The CDR3 region has the DNA TGTGCCAGCAGCTTAGATGTAGGGAACAATGAGCAGTTCTTC.

The CDR3 loop is CASSLETAQETQYF. CDR3 in DNA: TGTGCCAGCAGCTTAGAGACAGCCCAAGAGACCCAGTACTTC. The chain recombines TRBV7-9 with TRBJ2-5; possibly TRBD1 for D (5 bases). CDR3 length: 14 residues. Trimming removed 1 base from V and 1 base from J, with 7 bases in between. The germline V gene has CDR1 SEHNR and CDR2 FQNEAQ (reference sequence).

This clonotype was recorded at least ten times. The gene calls are TRBV12-3 or TRBV12-4 and TRBJ2-3; TRBD1 aligns across 7 bases. V gave up 2 bases and J gave up 5 bases; unmatched junction bases: 4. The CDR3 sequence is 14 residues long. In DNA, the CDR3 is TGTGCCAGCAGTTTACGACAGGGCGAAGATACGCAGTATTTT. It yields the protein CASSLRQGEDTQYF.

This clonotype was seen a few times. The chain employs TRBV13 and TRBJ2-7; weak D call: TRBD1 (5 bases). The CDR3 is made up of 13 amino acids. Germline V gene data show CDR1 as PRHDT and CDR2 as FYEKMQ (reference sequence). Trimming stripped 5 bases from V and 6 bases from J, with 14 bases between. The CDR3 DNA reads TGTGCCAGCAGCCTGGGGCGTACCTCCGAGCAGTACTTC. It is translated as CASSLGRTSEQYF.

V is TRBV27 and J is TRBJ2-7; 7 nucleotides agree with TRBD1. CDR1 is MNHEY and CDR2 is SMNVEV in the germline V gene (reference sequence). The CDR3 extends over 15 amino acids. The V gene end was trimmed by 3 bases and the J gene end by 0 bases; junction bases not matched to a gene: 5. CDR3 DNA sequence: TGTGCCAGCAGTTTCGAGGGGGCGAGCTCCTACGAGCAGTACTTC. Its protein product is CASSFEGASSYEQYF.

This clonotype was observed a handful of times. The chain employs TRBV29-1 and TRBJ2-1, with 8 bases identical to TRBD2. The germline gives CDR1 SQVTM, CDR2 ANQGSEA. This CDR3 is 14 amino acids long. This CDR3 reads CSTPSGSSYNEQFF. The CDR3 bases are TGCAGTACACCGAGCGGGAGCTCCTACAATGAGCAGTTCTTC.